This TCR beta chain was sequenced in a study of response to subunit inactivated influenza vaccine (dated by TCRdb to the late 2010s). At the level of the whole study: Deep quantitative T cell receptor repertoire profiling was used in the study to track responses to a trivalent subunit inactivated influenza vaccine.

The full study reports these points: The authors suggested that each seasonal influenza vaccination may recruit only a limited number of new T cells.

From the cysteine up to the phenylalanine, the CDR3 has a length of 15 residues. Only the CDR3 portion is preserved as DNA: 45 bases, with reading frame beginning at the first base. Trimming takes 4 bases from V and 0 bases from J, and the germline ends sit 12 bases apart. The germline V gene encodes CDR1 MNHEY and CDR2 SVGAGI. In regard to this clonotype: The clone's antigen remains unknown. Qualities for individual bases were not recorded, and no much larger clone is one base off.

The receptor library was made with RT-PCR. TCRdb records Illumina HiSeq 2500 as the sequencer. Using fastp trimming at Q25 and MiXCR clonotype assembly, TCRdb reanalyzed the public sequencing data and kept in-frame beta chains. Under each unique CDR3 protein, matching rows form one entry showing the most common genes and DNA. Present in this sample are fewer than 250,000 distinct CDR3 sequences, 13% to 15% of which were seen just once. The leading ten clones occupy roughly 24% of the sample. Sequences were derived from CD8+ T cells sorted from PBMCs, sampled about 5 days after vaccination. This sequence uses TRBV6-5 and TRBJ1-1, and the D gene may be TRBD1, 6 bases matching. The TCR comes from a man between 50 and 59 years old who received an inactivated influenza vaccine. Donor details come from another sample of the same person, matched by shared clones. The CDR3 has the sequence CASSSLDSMNTEAFF. The DNA sequence is given as TGTGCCAGCAGTTCTTTGGACAGCATGAACACTGAAGCTTTCTTT.